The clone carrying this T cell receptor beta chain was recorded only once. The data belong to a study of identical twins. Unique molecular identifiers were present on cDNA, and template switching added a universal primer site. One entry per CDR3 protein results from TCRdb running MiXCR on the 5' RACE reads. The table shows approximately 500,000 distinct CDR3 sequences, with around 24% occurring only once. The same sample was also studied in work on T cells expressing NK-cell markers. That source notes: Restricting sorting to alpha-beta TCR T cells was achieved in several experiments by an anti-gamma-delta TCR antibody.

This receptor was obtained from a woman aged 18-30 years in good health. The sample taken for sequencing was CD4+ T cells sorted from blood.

The CDR3 protein is CASSWVFTDTQYF. Here the CDR3 DNA reads TGTGCCAGCAGTTGGGTATTCACAGATACGCAGTATTTT. The chain recombines TRBV6-5 with TRBJ2-3; no reliable D call. The V end lost 4 bases, the J end lost 2 bases, and 7 bases lay between the germline ends. This CDR3 is 13 amino acids long. Per germline, CDR1 MNHEY and CDR2 SVGAGI.